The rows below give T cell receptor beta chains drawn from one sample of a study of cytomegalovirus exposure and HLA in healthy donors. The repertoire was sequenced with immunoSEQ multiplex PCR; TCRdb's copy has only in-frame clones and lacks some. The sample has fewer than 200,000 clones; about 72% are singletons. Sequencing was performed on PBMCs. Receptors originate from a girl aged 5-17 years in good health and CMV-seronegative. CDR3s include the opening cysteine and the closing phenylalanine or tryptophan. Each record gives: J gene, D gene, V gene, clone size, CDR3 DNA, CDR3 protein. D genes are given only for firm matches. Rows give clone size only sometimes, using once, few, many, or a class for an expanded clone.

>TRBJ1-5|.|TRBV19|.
TGTGCCAGTAGGGGCTCTCCCTATAGCAATCAGCCCCAGCATTTT
CASRGSPYSNQPQHF
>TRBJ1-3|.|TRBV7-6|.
TGTGCCAGCAGCTTAAGCCTACCAGGCTCTGGAAACACCATATATTTT
CASSLSLPGSGNTIYF
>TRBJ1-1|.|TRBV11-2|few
TGTGCCAGCAGCGACAGTGGGGTTGGGACTGAAGCTTTCTTT
CASSDSGVGTEAFF
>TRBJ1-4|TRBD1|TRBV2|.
TGTGCCAGCAGCGCAGACAGGGGGCGAGGTGAAAAACTGTTTTTT
CASSADRGRGEKLFF
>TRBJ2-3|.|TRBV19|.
TGTGCCAGTAACCCGGCAGGGGCAGATACGCAGTATTTT
CASNPAGADTQYF
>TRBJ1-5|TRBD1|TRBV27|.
TGTGCCAGTCGCCAGGGGGGCAGCAATCAGCCCCAGCATTTT
CASRQGGSNQPQHF
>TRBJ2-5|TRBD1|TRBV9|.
TGTGCCAGCAGCGCAGGGGGACAAGAGACCCAGTACTTC
CASSAGGQETQYF
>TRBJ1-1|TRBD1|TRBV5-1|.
TGCGCCAGCAGCGCGACAGGGGGCACTGAAGCTTTCTTT
CASSATGGTEAFF
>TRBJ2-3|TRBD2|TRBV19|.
TGTGCCAGTGGGGGGGAATTAGCGGGGAGCACAGATACGCAGTATTTT
CASGGELAGSTDTQYF
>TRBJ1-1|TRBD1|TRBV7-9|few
TGTGCCAGCAGCCCAACAGGGGACACTGAAGCTTTCTTT
CASSPTGDTEAFF
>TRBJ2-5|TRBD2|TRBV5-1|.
TGCGCCAGCAGCCCCGGGACTAGCGGGGTCCCGCGGGAGACCCAGTACTTC
CASSPGTSGVPRETQYF
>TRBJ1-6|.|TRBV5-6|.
TGTGCCAGCAGGGGGCCAGGAGACTCACCCCTCCACTTT
CASRGPGDSPLHF
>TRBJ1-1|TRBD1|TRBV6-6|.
TGTGCCAGCAGTTACAGGACAGGGGCCGAAGCTTTCTTT
CASSYRTGAEAFF
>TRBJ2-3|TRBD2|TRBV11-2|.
TGTGCCAGCAGCTCCCCGGGAGGGGATACGCAGTATTTT
CASSSPGGDTQYF
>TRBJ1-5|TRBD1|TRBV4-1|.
TGCGCCAGCAGCCAAGCTGCGGGACAGATAATTAGCAATCAGCCCCAGCATTTT
CASSQAAGQIISNQPQHF
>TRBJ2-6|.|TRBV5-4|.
TGTGCCAGCAGCTCTCGGCGGGGTTCTGAGGGGGCCAACGTCCTGACTTTC
CASSSRRGSEGANVLTF
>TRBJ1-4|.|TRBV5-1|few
TGCGCCAGCAGCCTACAGGGTATTAATGAAAAACTGTTTTTT
CASSLQGINEKLFF
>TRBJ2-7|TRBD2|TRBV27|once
TGTGCCAGCAGTTTAGCGATGCTGACTAGCGGGGAGCTGTACGAGCAGTACTTC
CASSLAMLTSGELYEQYF
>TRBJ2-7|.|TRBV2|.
TGTGCCAGCAGTGTTCAGGGAACCTACGAGCAGTACTTC
CASSVQGTYEQYF
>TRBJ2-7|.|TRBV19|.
TGTGCCAGTAGTATTCGAGACAGTCCCTACGAGCAGTACTTC
CASSIRDSPYEQYF
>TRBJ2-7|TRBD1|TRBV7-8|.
TGTGCCAGCAGCTCCTCGGGACAGGGGGCGAGAGAGCAGTACTTC
CASSSSGQGAREQYF
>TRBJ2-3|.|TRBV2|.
TGTGCCAGCACCGAGGGTCAGACCACAGATACGCCGTATTTT
CASTEGQTTDTPYF
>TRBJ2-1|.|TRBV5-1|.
TGCGCCAGCAGCTTGGATCCCAGGGCCCAAAGCTCCTACAATGAGCAGTTCTTC
CASSLDPRAQSSYNEQFF
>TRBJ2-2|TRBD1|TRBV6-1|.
TGTGCCAGCCGAGGGGGCGGAAACACCGGGGAGCTGTTTTTT
CASRGGGNTGELFF
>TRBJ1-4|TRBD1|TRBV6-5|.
TGTGCCAGCAGTTACGGACAGGGCAATGAAAAACTGTTTTTT
CASSYGQGNEKLFF
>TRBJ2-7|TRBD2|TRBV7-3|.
TGTGCCAGCAGCCCGGGACTAGCGGGGGACAGCTACGAGCAGTACTTC
CASSPGLAGDSYEQYF
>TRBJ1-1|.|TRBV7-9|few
TGTGCCAGCAGCTCCGACTCCCCTGAAGCTTTCTTT
CASSSDSPEAFF
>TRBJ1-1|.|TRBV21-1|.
TGTGCCAGCAGCATGGAGGTTGACAGGGGGCTCCGGAACACTGAAGCTTTCTTT
CASSMEVDRGLRNTEAFF
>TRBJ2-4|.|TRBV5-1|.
TGCGCCAGCAGCCCAGAGTTACAGCTTAACATTCAGTACTTC
CASSPELQLNIQYF
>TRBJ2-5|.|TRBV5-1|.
TGCGCTTCTGGGCAGGGTTTAGAGACCCAGTACTTC
CASGQGLETQYF
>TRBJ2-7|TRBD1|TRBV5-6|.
TGTGCCAGCAGCTGGACAGGGACCGACGAGCAGTACTTC
CASSWTGTDEQYF
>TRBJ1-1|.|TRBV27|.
TGTGCCAGCAGTTTGGAGGGATTGGCCACTGAAGCTTTCTTT
CASSLEGLATEAFF
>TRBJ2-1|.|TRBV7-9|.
TGTGCCAGCAGCTTAGCGGAAGGGAGCTCCTACAATGAGCAGTTCTTC
CASSLAEGSSYNEQFF
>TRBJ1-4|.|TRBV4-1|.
TGCGCCAGCAGCCCCCGACAAGCAACTAATGAAAAACTGTTTTTT
CASSPRQATNEKLFF
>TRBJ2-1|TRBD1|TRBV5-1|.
TGCGCCAGCAGACGACAGGGTGGTTCCTACAATGAGCAGTTCTTC
CASRRQGGSYNEQFF
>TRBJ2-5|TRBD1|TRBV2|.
TGTGCCAGCCGGGACAGGGAAGAGACCCAGTACTTC
CASRDREETQYF
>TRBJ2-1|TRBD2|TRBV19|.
TGTGCCAGTAGTCCCCCCCTGACTAGCGGGGGAAATGAGCAGTTCTTC
CASSPPLTSGGNEQFF
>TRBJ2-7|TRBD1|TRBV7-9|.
TGTGCTACCACCGGGACAGGGGACTACGAGCAGTACTTC
CATTGTGDYEQYF
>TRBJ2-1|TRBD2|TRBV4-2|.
TGTGCCAGCAGCCAAGGGGAGCGGGGGGATAAATGGGATGAGCAGTTCTTC
CASSQGERGDKWDEQFF
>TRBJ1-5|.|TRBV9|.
TGTGCCAGCAGCGTAGAGGGGGAAGGCAATCAGCCCCAGCATTTT
CASSVEGEGNQPQHF
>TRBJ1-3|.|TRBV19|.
TGTGCCAGTCGGTTGGCGGGAGGAAACACCATATATTTT
CASRLAGGNTIYF